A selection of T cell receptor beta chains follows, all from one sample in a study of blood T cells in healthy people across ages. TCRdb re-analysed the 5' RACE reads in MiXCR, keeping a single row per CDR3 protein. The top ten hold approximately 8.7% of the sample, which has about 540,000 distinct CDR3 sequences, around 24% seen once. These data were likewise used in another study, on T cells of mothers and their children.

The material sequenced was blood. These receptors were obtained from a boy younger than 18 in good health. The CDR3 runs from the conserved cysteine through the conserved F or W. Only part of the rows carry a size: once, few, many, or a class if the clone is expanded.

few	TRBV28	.	CASSSPGTGPFNEQFF
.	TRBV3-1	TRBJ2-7	CASSQGQGGADEQYF
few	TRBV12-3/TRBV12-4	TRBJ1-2	CASKQGADGYTF
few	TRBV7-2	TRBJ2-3	CASSLGVSGDTQYF
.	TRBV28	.	CASTQGRSYEQYF
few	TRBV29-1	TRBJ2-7	CSVENREEGWRYEQYF
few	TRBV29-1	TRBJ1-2	CSVDGEASNYGYTF
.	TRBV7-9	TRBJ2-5	CASSLALRGQRETQYF
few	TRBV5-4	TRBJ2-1	CASSLTSGGGSYNEQFF
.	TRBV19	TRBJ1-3	CASSIAQGSGNTIYF
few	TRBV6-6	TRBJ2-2	CASRQTGNTGELFF
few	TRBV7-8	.	CASSLRDNYNEQFF
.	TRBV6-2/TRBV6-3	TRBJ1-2	CASSLSSGYGYTF
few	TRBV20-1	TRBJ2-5	CSARLAGAPRETQYF
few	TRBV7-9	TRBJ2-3	CASDHRDSTDRQYF
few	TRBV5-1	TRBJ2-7	CASSWTSGRTYEQYF
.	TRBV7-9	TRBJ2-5	CASSFRDEETQYF
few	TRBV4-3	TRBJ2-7	CASSQDRGQLYEQYF
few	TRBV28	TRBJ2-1	CASSLDARRQFF
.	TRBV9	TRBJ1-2	CVSSANYLVDGYTF
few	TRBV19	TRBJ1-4	CASTESRDNEKLFF
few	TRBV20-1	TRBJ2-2	CSARKPTEFTGELFF
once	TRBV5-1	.	CASSPPGAGYYEQYF
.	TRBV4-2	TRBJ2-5	CASSQAGVLEETQYF
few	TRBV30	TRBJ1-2	CAWSRDRIYGYTF
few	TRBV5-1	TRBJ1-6	CASSLTGGGNSPLHF
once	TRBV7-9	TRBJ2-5	CASRSGQETQYF
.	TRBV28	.	CASRPGLASEQFF
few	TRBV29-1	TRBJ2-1	CSVATAVSYNEQFF
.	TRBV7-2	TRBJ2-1	CASSFRRARLNEQFF
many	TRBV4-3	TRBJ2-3	CASSQGPRDTQYF
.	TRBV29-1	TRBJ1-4	CSVFGGGEKLFF
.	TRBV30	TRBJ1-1	CAWRLGPNTEAFF
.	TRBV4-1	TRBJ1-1	CASSQPDRNTEAFF
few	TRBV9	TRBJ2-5	CASSVAGQGVETQYF
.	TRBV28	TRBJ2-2	CASSLTLAGVRAGELFF
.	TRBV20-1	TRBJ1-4	CSVGQGGRTNEKLFF
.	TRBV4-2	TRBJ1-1	CASSQFADRNTEAFF
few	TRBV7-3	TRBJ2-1	CASSNSAYNEQFF
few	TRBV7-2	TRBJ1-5	CASSGSGTATNQPQHF
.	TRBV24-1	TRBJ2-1	CATSGTSGAPREQFF
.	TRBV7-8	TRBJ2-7	CASSILAASYEQYF
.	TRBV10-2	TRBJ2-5	CVSSESLTGGGETQYF
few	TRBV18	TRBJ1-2	CASSPERIGYTF
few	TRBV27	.	CASRLARGNYEQYF
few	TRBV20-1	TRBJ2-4	CSAEDRGTQNIQYF
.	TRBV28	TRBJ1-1	CASSLGPLAGENTEAFF
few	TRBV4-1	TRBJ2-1	CASSLSPGLGGNEQFF
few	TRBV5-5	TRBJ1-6	CASSPRTVSSYNSPLHF
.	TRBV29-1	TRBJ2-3	CSATRGRSTDTQYF